This T cell receptor (beta chain) was sequenced for a study of blood T cell repertoires in COVID-19. Overall study: Acute-phase and convalescent COVID-19 samples originated in the United States, Italy and Spain. T cells, B-cell-depleted T cells, or PBMCs provided the cDNA or gDNA that served as material.

Per the original data handling: Reference gene primer amplification gave nucleated cell count estimates. Produced via immunoSEQ multiplex PCR; TCRdb's table is partial and in-frame only. V and J calls and clone size are those listed in that table; D and trimming were worked out from the DNA. The sample includes 200,000 to 300,000 clones, over 80% of them seen just once. What was sequenced was peripheral blood. The TCR comes from a human donor in a cohort sampled during active COVID-19.

The chain's CDR3 is CATSGLSGGGDTQYF. The CDR3, as DNA: TGTGCCACCTCTGGCTTAAGCGGGGGGGGAGATACGCAGTATTTT. The rearrangement joins TRBV6-5 to TRBJ2-3; TRBD2 matches 10 bases. The CDR3 contains 15 residues. The junction had 12 bases not matched to a gene; V was cut back by 10 bases and J by 5 bases. CDR1 is MNHEY and CDR2 is SVGAGI in the germline V gene.